Below, 24 T cell receptor beta chains from the same sample are listed, as sequenced in a study of early stage breast cancer tumors. Clones were sequenced by immunoSEQ multiplex PCR, and TCRdb holds only the in-frame ones, with some missing. The data show 25,000 to 35,000 clones, roughly three fifths seen once. What was sequenced was breast tumor tissue. The receptors were gathered from a person in their fifties with breast cancer.

Judged by abundance, this clone is medium-sized. This chain joins TRBV12-5 and TRBJ1-1; D possibly corresponds to TRBD1 (6 bases). Germline V gene sequence: CDR1 LGHNT, CDR2 FRNRAP. The CDR3 extends over 15 amino acids. Deletions cut 5 bases from V and 0 bases from J, with 13 bases between. The CDR3 loop is CASGRSTGLNTEAFF. The CDR3 DNA reads as TGTGCTAGTGGTAGATCGACAGGATTGAACACTGAAGCTTTCTTT.

This chain connects TRBV6-1 to TRBJ2-2; 10 bases align to TRBD1. Looked up from germline, CDR1 is MNHNS and CDR2 is SASEGT. The CDR3 extends over 14 amino acids. V was clipped by 9 bases and J by 4 bases; unmatched bases: 5. For the CDR3, the DNA is TGTGCCAGTCGGGACAGGGGTCCCACCGGGGAGCTGTTTTTT. Amino acids: CASRDRGPTGELFF.

The J gene is TRBJ2-7, the V gene TRBV6-4, with TRBD2 matching 11 bases. This CDR3 contains 12 residues. Looked up from germline, CDR1 is MRHNA and CDR2 is SNTAGT. Trimming took 4 bases from V and 7 from J; bases not matched to a gene: 0. The CDR3 is CASSGTSGEQYF. CDR3 in DNA: TGTGCCAGCAGTGGGACTAGCGGGGAGCAGTACTTC.

The V gene is TRBV7-2, the J gene TRBJ2-1, with 8 bases aligning to TRBD2. Germline values: CDR1 SGHTA, CDR2 FQGNSA. The length of the CDR3 is 16 residues. The J segment lost 4 bases and the V segment lost 5 bases, leaving 10 bases of the junction unmatched. DNA for the CDR3: TGTGCCAGCAGCCGAGCGGGAGTAGTTGGGTACAATGAGCAGTTCTTC. Its translation is CASSRAGVVGYNEQFF.

The genes are TRBV2 and TRBJ2-7; 16 bases are shared with TRBD2. This CDR3 is built from 16 residues. The J segment lost 6 bases and the V segment lost 6 bases, leaving 8 bases of the junction unmatched. CDR1 is SNHLY, CDR2 FYNNEI, per germline. CDR3 in DNA: TGTGCCAGCAGCCTGGGGACTAGCGGGAGGGCCGGCGAGCAGTACTTC. It yields the protein CASSLGTSGRAGEQYF.

The V call is TRBV5-1, the J call TRBJ2-7; maybe TRBD1 (6 bases). Looked up from germline, CDR1 is SGHRS and CDR2 is YFSETQ. The CDR3 contains 14 residues. Trimming left V 2 bases short and J 4 bases short, with 13 bases between. CDR3 sequence (DNA): TGCGCCAGCAGCTTTTGGGGGCCCTCGTACGAGCAGTACTTC. The encoded protein is CASSFWGPSYEQYF.

This clone was found a few times. This chain uses TRBV7-8 with TRBJ1-5, with D unresolved. Trimming cost V 2 bases and J 2 bases, with 22 bases left between them. CDR3 length: 19 amino acids. Germline CDR1 is SGHVS and CDR2 is FQNEAQ. CDR3 nucleotides: TGTGCCAGCAGCTTACCGCCCGAGGGCAGTACCTCTCGCAATCAGCCCCAGCATTTT. It is translated as CASSLPPEGSTSRNQPQHF. Drawing the rest from reference TRBV7-8 and TRBJ1-5, the complete variable domain is GAGVSQSPRYKVAKRGQDVALRCDPISGHVSLFWYQQALGQGPEFLTYFQNEAQLDKSGLPSDRFFAERPEGSVSTLKIQRTQQEDSAVYLCASSLPPEGSTSRNQPQHFGDGTRLSIL.

CDR3 coding DNA: TGCGCCAGCAGCCGGCCTAGCGGGAGAGGGGTCAATGAGCAGTTCTTC. Protein product: CASSRPSGRGVNEQFF. The rearrangement links TRBV4-3 to TRBJ2-1; TRBD2 matches 10 bases. Germline CDR1 reads LGHNA; CDR2 reads YSLEER. This CDR3 is 16 amino acids long. The V gene end was trimmed by 4 bases and the J gene end by 6 bases; junction bases not matched to a gene: 9.

This clone occurred a few times. V gene TRBV19 combines with J gene TRBJ2-7; D is possibly TRBD1 (6 bases). This CDR3 has 14 amino acids. Germline V gene data show CDR1 as LNHDA and CDR2 as SQIVND (reference sequence). Trimming removed 5 bases at V and 7 bases at J, with 18 bases between. The chain's CDR3 is CASSLLEGDAEQYF. In DNA form, the CDR3 reads TGTGCCAGTAGTCTACTAGAGGGGGATGCTGAGCAGTACTTC.

The gene calls are TRBV6-1 and TRBJ2-3; D may be TRBD1 (6 bases). Germline assignment: CDR1 MNHNS and CDR2 SASEGT. V was cut by 4 bases and J by 0 bases, with 14 bases left in between. This CDR3 is 16 amino acids long. CDR3 in DNA: TGTGCCAGCAGTGGGGGTGGGGGCGGAAGCACAGATACGCAGTATTTT. This gives the protein CASSGGGGGSTDTQYF.

The gene calls are TRBV5-1 and TRBJ1-4; TRBD1 aligns across 7 bases. The CDR3 has 13 amino acids. Looked up from germline, CDR1 is SGHRS and CDR2 is YFSETQ. The trim removed 4 bases at V and 8 bases at J, leaving 5 bases unmatched. The CDR3 sequence is CASSPRDSEKLFF. The CDR3 DNA is TGCGCCAGCAGCCCCCGGGACAGCGAAAAACTGTTTTTT.

This clone came up a few times. This CDR3 reads CASSSPLAGRYEQYF. The CDR3 coding sequence is TGTGCCAGCAGTTCCCCCCTAGCGGGTCGCTACGAGCAGTACTTC. V usage is TRBV6-5 and J usage is TRBJ2-7; TRBD2 matches at 8 bases. Germline loops: CDR1 MNHEY, CDR2 SVGAGI. The CDR3 is made up of 15 amino acids. Trimming at V came to 4 bases and at J to 3 bases, leaving 8 bases not matched to a gene.

The chain recombines TRBV18 with TRBJ2-1; 10 nucleotides align to TRBD2. The CDR3 is made up of 15 amino acids. V lost 3 bases and J lost 7; bases outside the gene matches: 6. CDR1 KGHSH and CDR2 LQKENI come from the germline V gene. Here the CDR3 reads CASSPPSGSRNEQFF. CDR3 sequence (DNA): TGTGCCAGCTCACCCCCTAGCGGGAGTCGAAATGAGCAGTTCTTC.

The chain uses TRBV10-3 and TRBJ2-7, with D perhaps TRBD1 (6 bases). The V and J ends lost 3 bases and 2 bases respectively, with 11 bases between them. CDR3 size: 14 residues. Looked up from germline, CDR1 is ENHRY and CDR2 is SYGVKD. DNA of the CDR3: TGTGCCATCAGTGACAGGGGTGACACCTACGAGCAGTACTTC. Encoded protein: CAISDRGDTYEQYF.

The rearrangement uses TRBV7-2 and TRBJ1-1, with D possibly matching TRBD1 (6 bases). In germline, CDR1 is SGHTA, CDR2 FQGNSA. This CDR3 contains 14 residues. The ends were cut back, 6 bases at V and 5 bases at J, with 16 bases in the middle. DNA of the CDR3: TGTGCCAGCAGGTCGGGGGCCCCGAGGACTGAAGCTTTCTTT. Protein: CASRSGAPRTEAFF.

This chain links TRBV28 with TRBJ2-7; D is possibly TRBD1 (5 bases). V gave up 7 bases and J gave up 3 bases, with 13 bases separating them. CDR1 and CDR2 from the germline V gene are MDHEN and SYDVKM. The CDR3 sequence is 13 residues long. The CDR3 nucleotides are TGTGCCAGCAACAGGCTAGGGGACTACGAGCAGTACTTC. Translated: CASNRLGDYEQYF. Combining the CDR3 with reference TRBV28 and TRBJ2-7 gives the whole variable domain DVKVTQSSRYLVKRTGEKVFLECVQDMDHENMFWYRQDPGLGLRLIYFSYDVKMKEKGDIPEGYSVSREKKERFSLILESASTNQTSMYLCASNRLGDYEQYFGPGTRLTVT.

V gene TRBV19 combines with J gene TRBJ2-3; the match to TRBD2 covers 9 bases. J was trimmed by 0 bases and V by 8 bases; bases with no gene match: 6. From germline, CDR1 is LNHDA and CDR2 SQIVND (reference sequence). The CDR3 consists of 15 residues. CDR3 in amino acids: CASSPLAGSTDTQYF. The CDR3 DNA follows: TGTGCCAGTTCCCCCCTAGCGGGGAGCACAGATACGCAGTATTTT.

The chain uses TRBV5-4 and TRBJ1-3; D not resolved. Trimming pared 0 bases from V and 1 base from J, leaving 11 bases between. The CDR3 is 16 amino acids. The germline CDR1 and CDR2 sequences are SGHNT and YYREEE (reference sequence). This chain's CDR3 is CASSLDAGRSGNTIYF. The CDR3 DNA reads TGTGCCAGCAGCTTGGACGCGGGAAGGTCTGGAAACACCATATATTTT.

The rearrangement uses TRBV5-6 and TRBJ2-2, with D perhaps matching TRBD1 (6 bases). The germline V gene has CDR1 SGHDT and CDR2 YYEEEE. Trimming pared 0 bases from V and 9 bases from J, leaving 21 bases between. This CDR3 spans 17 amino acids. CDR3 protein: CASSLVGLPGERWELFF. The CDR3 nucleotides are TGTGCCAGCAGCTTGGTTGGTTTGCCAGGGGAACGATGGGAGCTGTTTTTT.

This clone is medium-sized by share. The chain is built from TRBV6-5 and TRBJ2-2, with D possibly TRBD1 on 5 matching bases. This CDR3 contains 16 residues. V was pared by 4 bases and J by 2 bases, with 14 bases between. Germline lookup yields CDR1 MNHEY and CDR2 SVGAGI. CDR3: CASSSSTDINTGELFF. CDR3 in DNA: TGTGCCAGCAGTTCATCGACAGACATAAACACCGGGGAGCTGTTTTTT.

The chain links TRBV6-5 to TRBJ1-5, with no clear D. Trimming removed 7 bases at V and 7 bases at J, with 17 bases between. The germline V gene has CDR1 MNHEY and CDR2 SVGAGI. The CDR3 spans 14 residues. CDR3 in amino acids: CASTQRAGNQPQHF. CDR3 in DNA: TGTGCCAGCACCCAACGTGCGGGTAACCAGCCCCAGCATTTT.

This clone was observed a few times. The chain combines TRBV4-1 with TRBJ2-5; tentative D call: TRBD2 (5 bases). The CDR3 runs to 14 residues. The germline V gene has CDR1 MGHRA and CDR2 YSYEKL. V was clipped by 0 bases and J by 5 bases, with 10 bases between them. CDR3 coding DNA: TGCGCCAGCAGCCAAGAAGTGGGAGTGGAGACCCAGTACTTC. It translates to CASSQEVGVETQYF.

This chain connects TRBV30 to TRBJ1-2; 9 bases fit TRBD1. The CDR3 contains 15 residues. V shed 4 bases and J 8 bases; nucleotides not matched to a gene: 14. The germline V gene has CDR1 GTSNPN and CDR2 SVGIG (reference sequence). The CDR3 DNA reads TGTGCCTGGAACCGACTACAGGGGGCCCCTGCGGGCTACACCTTC. Protein: CAWNRLQGAPAGYTF.

The chain is built from TRBV29-1 and TRBJ2-7; 7 bases agree with TRBD1. Germline lookup yields CDR1 SQVTM and CDR2 ANQGSEA. The CDR3 sequence is 12 residues long. Trimming took 4 bases from V and 6 from J; bases not matched to a gene: 6. In DNA, the CDR3 is TGCAGCGTTGGAGGGACAGCCCGCGAGCAGTACTTC. Translating gives CSVGGTAREQYF.